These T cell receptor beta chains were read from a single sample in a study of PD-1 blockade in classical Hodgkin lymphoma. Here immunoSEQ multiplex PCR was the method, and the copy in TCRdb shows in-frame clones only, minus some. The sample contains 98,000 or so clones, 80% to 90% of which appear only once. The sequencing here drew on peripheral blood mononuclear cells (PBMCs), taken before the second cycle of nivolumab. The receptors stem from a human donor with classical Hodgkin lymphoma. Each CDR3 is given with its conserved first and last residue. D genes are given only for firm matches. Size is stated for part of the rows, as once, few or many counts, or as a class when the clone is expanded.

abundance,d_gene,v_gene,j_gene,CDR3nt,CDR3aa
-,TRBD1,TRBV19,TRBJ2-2,TGTGCCAGTAGGATACGGACAGGGGGCAGGAACACCGGGGAGCTGTTTTTT,CASRIRTGGRNTGELFF
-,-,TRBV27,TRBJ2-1,TGTGCCAGCGGTAGCGGCAGCTCCTACAATGAGCAGTTCTTC,CASGSGSSYNEQFF
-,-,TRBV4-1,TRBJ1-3,TGCGCCAGCAGCCAAGAAGCATATGGGGGTTCTGGAAACACCATATATTTT,CASSQEAYGGSGNTIYF
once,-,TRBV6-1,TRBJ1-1,TGTGCCATCACCGGCTCCATGAACACTGAAGCTTTCTTT,CAITGSMNTEAFF
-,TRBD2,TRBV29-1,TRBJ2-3,TGCAGCGTTGAGGGATTGACTAGCGGGCGCACAGATACGCAGTATTTT,CSVEGLTSGRTDTQYF
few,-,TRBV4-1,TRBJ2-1,TGCGCCAGCAGCCAAGACGCGGGGAGCTCCTACAATGAGCAGTTCTTC,CASSQDAGSSYNEQFF
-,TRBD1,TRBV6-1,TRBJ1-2,TGTGCCAGCAGTGCCAAGACAGGGAACTATGGCTACACCTTC,CASSAKTGNYGYTF
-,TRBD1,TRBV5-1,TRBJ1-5,TGCGCCAGCAGCTTGTCAGGACAGGCGGATCAGCCCCAGCATTTT,CASSLSGQADQPQHF
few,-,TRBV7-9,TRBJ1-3,TGTGCCAGACGAGGGGAAGGAAACACCATATATTTT,CARRGEGNTIYF
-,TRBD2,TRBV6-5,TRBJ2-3,TGTGCCAGCAGCTTAGCGGGAGTTACGCAGTATTTT,CASSLAGVTQYF
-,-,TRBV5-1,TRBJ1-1,TGCGCCAGCAGCTTGGTAAACAGCTTGAACACTGAAGCTTTCTTT,CASSLVNSLNTEAFF
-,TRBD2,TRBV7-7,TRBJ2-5,TGTGCCAGCAGCCGGGGACTAGCGGGAGGGCGAAGCCAAGAGACCCAGTACTTC,CASSRGLAGGRSQETQYF
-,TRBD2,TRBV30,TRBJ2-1,TGTGCCTGGAGCCCCGGGACTAGCATCAATGAGCAGTTCTTC,CAWSPGTSINEQFF
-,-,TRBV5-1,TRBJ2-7,TGCGCCAGCAGCTTGGCCCCATTTGGAGACGAGCAGTACTTC,CASSLAPFGDEQYF
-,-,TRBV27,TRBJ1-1,TGTGCCAGCAGAATAGGTAGGGACACTGAAGCTTTCTTT,CASRIGRDTEAFF
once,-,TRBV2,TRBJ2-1,TGTGCCAGCAGAAACCTGGGGCACAATACTGAGCAGTTCTTC,CASRNLGHNTEQFF
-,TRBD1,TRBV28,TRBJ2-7,TGTGCCAGCAGCCGACAGGGGTTTACTGTCCACGAGCAGTACTTC,CASSRQGFTVHEQYF
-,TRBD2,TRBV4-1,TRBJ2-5,TGCGCCAGCAGCCAAGATCTAGGGGTAGCGGGACCACAAGAGACCCAGTACTTC,CASSQDLGVAGPQETQYF
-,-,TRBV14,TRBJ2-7,TGTGCCAGCAGCCTAAGGGATGTGGCTGGAATTCTCTCCTACGAGCAGTACTTC,CASSLRDVAGILSYEQYF
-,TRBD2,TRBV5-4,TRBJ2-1,TGTGCCAGCAGCCCCCCGGCTAGCGGGAGCTATGAGCAGTTCTTC,CASSPPASGSYEQFF
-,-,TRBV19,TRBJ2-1,TGTGCCAGTAGGGACGAGATGTTTAAGCCTTACAATGAGCAGTTCTTC,CASRDEMFKPYNEQFF
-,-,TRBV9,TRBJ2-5,TGTGCCAGCAGCGTACGAGGAGAGACCCAGTACTTC,CASSVRGETQYF
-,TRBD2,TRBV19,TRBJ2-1,TGTGCCAGTAGTATGCCCGGGGGGTTCGGTAATGAGCAGTTCTTC,CASSMPGGFGNEQFF
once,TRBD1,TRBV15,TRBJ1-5,TGTGCCACCAGCAGAGAATGGACAGGGTTTCAGCCCCAGCATTTT,CATSREWTGFQPQHF
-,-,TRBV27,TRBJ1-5,TGTGCCAGCAGTTTATCCTGGAGCAATCAGCCCCAGCATTTT,CASSLSWSNQPQHF
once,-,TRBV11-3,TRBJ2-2,TGTGCCAGCAGCTTAACGGACCACACCGGGGAGCTGTTTTTT,CASSLTDHTGELFF
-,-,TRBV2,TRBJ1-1,TGTGCCAGCAGTGATAAGGGAAAGAACACTGAAGCTTTCTTT,CASSDKGKNTEAFF